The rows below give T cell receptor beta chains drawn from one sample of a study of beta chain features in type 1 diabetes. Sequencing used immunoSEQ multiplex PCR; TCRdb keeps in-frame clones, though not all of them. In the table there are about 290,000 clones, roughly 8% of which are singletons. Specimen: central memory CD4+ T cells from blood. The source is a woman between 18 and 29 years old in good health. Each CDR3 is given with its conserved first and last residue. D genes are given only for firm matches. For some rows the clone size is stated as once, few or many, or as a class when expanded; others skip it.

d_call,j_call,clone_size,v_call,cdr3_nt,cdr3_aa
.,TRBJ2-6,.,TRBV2,TGTGCCAGCAGCAACTCGGGAACCAGCTCTGGGGCCAACGTCCTGACTTTC,CASSNSGTSSGANVLTF
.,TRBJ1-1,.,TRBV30,TGTGCCTGGAGTGTACCCTTCTACACTGAAGCTTTCTTT,CAWSVPFYTEAFF
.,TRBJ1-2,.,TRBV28,TGTGCCAGCACCGGGCATAGGGCCTATGGCTACACCTTC,CASTGHRAYGYTF
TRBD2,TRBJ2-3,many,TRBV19,TGTGCCAGTAGCCACCCCGGGGGGGCGGAAGATACGCAGTATTTT,CASSHPGGAEDTQYF
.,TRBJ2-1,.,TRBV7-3,TGTGCCAGCAGCTTAGCCCCGGGACAATACAATGAGCAGTTCTTC,CASSLAPGQYNEQFF
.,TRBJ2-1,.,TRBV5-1,TGCGCCAGCAGCTTGGTGGGAGGGGGCAATGAGCAGTTCTTC,CASSLVGGGNEQFF
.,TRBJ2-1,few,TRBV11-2,TGTGCCAGCAGCTCCCGATTGGATGAGCAGTTCTTC,CASSSRLDEQFF
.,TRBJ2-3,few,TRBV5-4,TGTGCCAGCAGCCGAACCGGAGAGGGTACCACAGATACGCAGTATTTT,CASSRTGEGTTDTQYF
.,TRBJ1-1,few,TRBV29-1,TGCAGCGCCCCCACACAGGGAAAGAACACTGAAGCTTTCTTT,CSAPTQGKNTEAFF
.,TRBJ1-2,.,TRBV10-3,TGTGCCATCAGTGTGACGGGAATCTCCTATGGCTACACCTTC,CAISVTGISYGYTF
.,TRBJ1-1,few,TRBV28,TGTGCCAGCAGTCTCCTCGACAGTGGTACCCTCGAAGCTTTCTTT,CASSLLDSGTLEAFF
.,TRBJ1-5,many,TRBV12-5,TGTGCTAGACAGGATAGCAATCAGCCCCAGCATTTT,CARQDSNQPQHF
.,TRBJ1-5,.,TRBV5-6,TGTGCCAGCAGCGAGGGGAACAGGGAGTATCAGCCCCAGCATTTT,CASSEGNREYQPQHF
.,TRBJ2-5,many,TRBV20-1,TGCAGTGCTCGACCTATGGAGACCCAGTACTTC,CSARPMETQYF
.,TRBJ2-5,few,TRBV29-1,TGCAGCGTTGACTCAGGGAAGCGGGAGACCCAGTACTTC,CSVDSGKRETQYF
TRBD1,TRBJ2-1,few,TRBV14,TGTGCCAGCAGCCAAGACAATCGGGACAGAAAGCAGTTCTTC,CASSQDNRDRKQFF
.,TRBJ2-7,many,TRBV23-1,TGCGCCAGCAGTCGACGTCGGGTCCCGGGACACCACTACGAGCAGTACTTC,CASSRRRVPGHHYEQYF
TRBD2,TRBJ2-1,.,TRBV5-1,TGCGCCAGCAGCTTGGGACTAGCGGGGGGAAGGTGGAATGAGCAGTTCTTC,CASSLGLAGGRWNEQFF
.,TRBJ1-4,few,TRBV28,TGTGCCAGCAGGTCGGGTACAAGGGCAGGGTATGAAAAACTGTTTTTT,CASRSGTRAGYEKLFF
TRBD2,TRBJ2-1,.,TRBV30,TGTGCCTGGAATCCGGGGGGCTCCTACAATGAGCAGTTCTTC,CAWNPGGSYNEQFF
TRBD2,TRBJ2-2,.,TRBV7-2,TGTGCCAGCAGCTTGGGACTAGCGGGGGTCGGGGAGCTGTTTTTT,CASSLGLAGVGELFF
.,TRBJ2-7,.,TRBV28,TGTGCCAGCAGTTTGTTTCCCCCTGGGGAGGAGCAGTACTTC,CASSLFPPGEEQYF
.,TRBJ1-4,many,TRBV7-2,TGTGCCAGCAGCGGATACGAGACCGCAGGGGAACTGTTTTTT,CASSGYETAGELFF
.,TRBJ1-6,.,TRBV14,TGTGCCAGCAGCCAAGTGGGGAATTCACCCCTCCACTTT,CASSQVGNSPLHF
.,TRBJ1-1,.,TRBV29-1,TGCAGCGTGAGGGGGTTATGGGGGCAACGCCTGGGCACTGAAGCTTTCTTT,CSVRGLWGQRLGTEAFF
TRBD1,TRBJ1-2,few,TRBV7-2,TGTGCCAGCAGCTCCCAGACAGGGTCCTATGGCTACACCTTC,CASSSQTGSYGYTF
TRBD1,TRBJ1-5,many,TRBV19,TGTGCCAGTAGCCTCGACAGGGGCTTAAGCCAGCCCCAGCATTTT,CASSLDRGLSQPQHF
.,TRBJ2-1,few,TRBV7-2,TGTGCCAGCAGCCCGCCGCAGCCTTCGCCGATAAGGCAGTTCTTC,CASSPPQPSPIRQFF
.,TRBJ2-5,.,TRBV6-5,TGTGCCACCTCATCCGGGACAAGAGAGACCCAGTACTTC,CATSSGTRETQYF
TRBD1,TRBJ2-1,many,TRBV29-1,TGCAGCGTTGAACGAGGGGGCCCGCAGTTCTTC,CSVERGGPQFF
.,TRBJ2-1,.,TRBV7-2,TGTGCCAGCAGCTTCAGGGGTTACAATGAGCAGTTCTTC,CASSFRGYNEQFF
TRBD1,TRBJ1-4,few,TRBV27,TGTGCCAGCAGTTTATCGGGGGGACAGGGCCCTCAAAAACTGTTTTTT,CASSLSGGQGPQKLFF
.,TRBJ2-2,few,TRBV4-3,TGCGCCAGCAGCCCCAGATACGACCCGAACACCGGGGAGCTGTTTTTT,CASSPRYDPNTGELFF
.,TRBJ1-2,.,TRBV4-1,TGCGCCAGCAGCCAAGAACAGGGTAACTATGGCTACACCTTC,CASSQEQGNYGYTF
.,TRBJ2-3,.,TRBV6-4,TGTGCCAGCAGCAACGTGGGGGGGCCCCCAGATACGCAGTATTTT,CASSNVGGPPDTQYF
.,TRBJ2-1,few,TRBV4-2,TGTGCCAGCAGCCAAGATCTAGGGATTGAGCAGTTCTTC,CASSQDLGIEQFF
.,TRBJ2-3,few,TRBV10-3,TGTGCCATCAGTGAGTCGACTCTAGGAGGCACAGATACGCAGTATTTT,CAISESTLGGTDTQYF
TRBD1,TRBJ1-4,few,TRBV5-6,TGTGCCAGCAGCAGCGGGACAGGAAATGAAAAACTGTTTTTT,CASSSGTGNEKLFF
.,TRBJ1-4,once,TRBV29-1,TGCAGCGTTGAAGCACAGGCTGGTGAAAAACTGTTTTTT,CSVEAQAGEKLFF
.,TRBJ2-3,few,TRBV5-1,TGCGCCAGCGGAGCGAACGGGGCCCCCACAGATACGCAGTATTTT,CASGANGAPTDTQYF
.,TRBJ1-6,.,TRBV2,TGTGCCACCCGACAGGAAAATTCACCCCTCCACTTT,CATRQENSPLHF
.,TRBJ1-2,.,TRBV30,TGTGCCTGGACAGGATCCGCCACGGGAAGCTATGGCTACACCTTC,CAWTGSATGSYGYTF
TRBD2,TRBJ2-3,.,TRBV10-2,TGCGCCAGCAGAAGCGGGAGCGGGCAGACGCAGTATTTT,CASRSGSGQTQYF